The 18 T cell receptor beta chains presented below share a single source sample, sequenced in a study of blood T cell repertoires in COVID-19. The data were produced by immunoSEQ multiplex PCR, yet TCRdb's version contains in-frame clones alone and is incomplete. This table holds around 110,000 clones, less than 95% found once. Sequencing was done on a sample of peripheral blood. These receptors all come from a human donor with active COVID-19. The donor label of this sample is uncertain.

The rearrangement joins TRBV6-5 to TRBJ2-1; 11 bases are a match to TRBD2. V dropped 5 bases and J dropped 7; count of bases not matched to a gene: 4. Per the germline V gene, CDR1 is MNHEY and CDR2 is SVGAGI. This CDR3 contains 14 residues. The CDR3 DNA follows: TGTGCCAGCAGTCTAGCGGGGGGTCCGAATGAGCAGTTCTTC. Protein product: CASSLAGGPNEQFF.

V is TRBV10-3 and J is TRBJ2-1; TRBD1 aligns across 9 bases. The CDR3 consists of 15 residues. CDR1 is ENHRY, CDR2 SYGVKD, per germline. V was clipped by 7 bases and J by 9 bases; unmatched bases: 13. CDR3 in amino acids: CAINLGQGTLGEQFF. In DNA form, the CDR3 reads TGTGCCATCAATCTCGGACAGGGGACTCTAGGTGAGCAGTTCTTC.

The chain combines TRBV7-2 with TRBJ1-3; no reliable D call. V lost 3 bases and J lost 2, with 11 bases in between. The CDR3 covers 15 residues. Germline-derived CDR1 and CDR2 are SGHTA and FQGNSA. The CDR3 protein is CASSFSGLTGNTIYF. The DNA for the CDR3 is TGTGCCAGCAGCTTTTCAGGACTCACTGGAAACACCATATATTTT.

The rearrangement links TRBV3-1 (or the pseudogene TRBV3-2) to TRBJ1-2; D gene unclear. CDR3 length: 14 amino acids. V was trimmed by 0 bases and J by 1 base, leaving 6 bases between them. Per germline, CDR1 LGHDT and CDR2 YNNKEL (reference sequence). CDR3 residues: CASSQDLLNYGYTF. Here the CDR3 DNA reads TGTGCCAGCAGCCAAGATCTCCTTAACTATGGCTACACCTTC.

V gene TRBV29-1 combines with J gene TRBJ2-5; tentatively, D is TRBD2 (6 bases). There are 12 residues in the CDR3. The ends were cut back, 7 bases at V and 1 base at J, with 10 bases in the middle. Germline-derived CDR1 and CDR2 are SQVTM and ANQGSEA. CDR3 amino acids: CSGGGTQETQYF. CDR3 nucleotides: TGCAGCGGTGGGGGGACCCAAGAGACCCAGTACTTC.

The chain has TRBV9 and TRBJ2-1; 7 bases match TRBD2. The germline CDR1 and CDR2 sequences are SGDLS and YYNGEE. The trim removed 4 bases at V and 8 bases at J, leaving 12 bases unmatched. The CDR3 contains 15 residues. CDR3 DNA sequence: TGTGCCAGCAGCCCAGTCGCGGGGGTAGTTCATGAGCAGTTCTTC. Its translation: CASSPVAGVVHEQFF.

The chain recombines TRBV7-2 with TRBJ1-3; TRBD1 agrees at 9 bases. Germline CDR1 SGHTA, CDR2 FQGNSA. J lost 4 bases, V lost 4 bases, and 8 bases had no gene match. The CDR3 extends over 16 amino acids. In nucleotides, the CDR3 is TGTGCCAGCAGCTACAGACAGGGGGTGGGAGGAAACACCATATATTTT. It is translated as CASSYRQGVGGNTIYF.

This clone has only a few counts. The CDR3 sequence is CASSPSENTEAFF. The CDR3, as DNA: TGTGCCAGCAGCCCCTCAGAGAACACTGAAGCTTTCTTT. The chain has TRBV6-6 and TRBJ1-1; unclear D gene. V dropped 6 bases and J dropped 1 base, with 9 bases sitting between them. Germline-derived CDR1 and CDR2 are MNHNY and SVGAGI (reference sequence). CDR3 length equals 13 residues.

The genes are TRBV19 and TRBJ1-1; D is possibly TRBD1 (5 bases). V dropped 8 bases and J dropped 0 bases, with 13 bases sitting between them. CDR1 and CDR2 from the germline V gene are LNHDA and SQIVND (reference sequence). This CDR3 has 14 residues. DNA of the CDR3: TGTGCCAGTCGCGGGGCAGACCTGAACACTGAAGCTTTCTTT. This encodes CASRGADLNTEAFF.

A single count supports this clone. This chain joins TRBV4-1 and TRBJ2-7; the match to TRBD1 covers 9 bases. Germline V lookup: CDR1 MGHRA, CDR2 YSYEKL. The CDR3 is made up of 15 amino acids. Trimming at V came to 3 bases and at J to 6 bases, leaving 9 bases not matched to a gene. The CDR3 is CASSQSGTGQLEQYF. The CDR3 DNA is TGCGCCAGCAGCCAGTCCGGGACAGGGCAGCTCGAGCAGTACTTC.

The gene calls are TRBV5-1 and TRBJ2-5; possible D gene TRBD2, 6 bases. Germline V gene lookup returns CDR1 SGHRS and CDR2 YFSETQ. The CDR3 covers 16 residues. V was trimmed by 0 bases and J by 5 bases, leaving 17 bases between them. CDR3 loop: CASSLGPDYSGETQYF. CDR3 nucleotide sequence: TGCGCCAGCAGCTTGGGGCCGGACTACTCAGGGGAGACCCAGTACTTC.

V gene TRBV4-2 combines with J gene TRBJ1-4; no firm D call. Germline values: CDR1 LGHNA, CDR2 YNFKEQ. The CDR3 is made up of 15 amino acids. With 3 bases removed from V and 0 bases from J, the gap between germline ends came to 8 bases. This CDR3 reads CASSQSTATNEKLFF. The CDR3 nucleotides read TGTGCCAGCAGCCAGAGTACAGCAACTAATGAAAAACTGTTTTTT.

This sequence joins TRBV6-5 and TRBJ1-1, with D possibly matching TRBD1 (5 bases). With 0 bases removed from V and 6 bases from J, the gap between germline ends came to 8 bases. CDR1 is MNHEY and CDR2 is SVGAGI in the germline V gene. This CDR3 has 13 residues. The CDR3 coding sequence is TGTGCCAGCAGTTACTCCGGGGGGGCTGAAGCTTTCTTT. The encoded protein is CASSYSGGAEAFF.

The chain has TRBV11-1 and TRBJ1-2; D might be TRBD1 (6 bases). With 1 base removed from V and 3 bases from J, the gap between germline ends came to 12 bases. There are 15 residues in the CDR3. The germline V gene has CDR1 SGHAT and CDR2 FQDESV (reference sequence). CDR3 region: CASSLGPPGDYGYTF. The CDR3 DNA is TGTGCCAGCAGCTTAGGCCCTCCAGGGGACTATGGCTACACCTTC.

The chain carries TRBV4-3 and TRBJ2-3; TRBD2 agrees at 12 bases. V lost 0 bases to trimming and J lost 9 bases; unmatched junction nucleotides: 7. The length of the CDR3 is 16 residues. In germline, CDR1 is LGHNA, CDR2 YSLEER. As DNA, the CDR3 is TGCGCCAGCAGCCAAGACCCTAGCGGGGGGGCCGAAACGCAGTATTTT. This translates into CASSQDPSGGAETQYF.

The chain uses TRBV19 and TRBJ2-5, with a possible D match to TRBD2 (6 bases). The CDR3 loop spans 14 amino acids. Germline CDR1 and CDR2: LNHDA and SQIVND (reference sequence). V was trimmed by 4 bases and J by 5 bases, leaving 14 bases between them. This CDR3 reads CASSTFAGPETQYF. The CDR3 nucleotides are TGTGCCAGTAGTACATTCGCGGGACCGGAGACCCAGTACTTC.

The gene calls are TRBV7-2 and TRBJ2-5, with a weak D call TRBD1 (6 bases). Germline V gene lookup returns CDR1 SGHTA and CDR2 FQGNSA. V was trimmed by 0 bases and J by 5 bases, leaving 10 bases between them. This CDR3 is built from 14 residues. CDR3 nucleotides: TGTGCCAGCAGCTTAGCAAGGGGGATGGAGACCCAGTACTTC. It yields the protein CASSLARGMETQYF.

This chain joins TRBV18 and TRBJ1-4; 7 nucleotides align to TRBD1. With V trimmed by 4 bases and J by 5 bases, 4 bases remained unmatched. CDR1 KGHSH and CDR2 LQKENI come from the germline V gene. This CDR3 contains 14 residues. CDR3 region: CASSLNRGNEKLFF. CDR3 nucleotide sequence: TGTGCCAGCTCACTGAACAGGGGAAATGAAAAACTGTTTTTT.